These T cell receptor beta chains were read from a single sample in a study of cytomegalovirus exposure and HLA in healthy donors. Generated by immunoSEQ multiplex PCR, the TCRdb table keeps only in-frame clones and is missing some. Here the sample spans 250,000 to 400,000 clones, roughly 90% being singletons. Source material: PBMCs. The receptors come from a man aged 25-40 years in good health and CMV-seronegative. Each CDR3 is given with its conserved first and last residue. Each record gives: V gene, clone size, J gene, D gene, CDR3 DNA, CDR3 protein. D genes are given only for firm matches. Clone size, where shown, is once, few, many, or a class for clones that have expanded.

V: TRBV25-1
size: NA
J: TRBJ1-1
D: NA
DNA: TGTGCCAGCAGTGTTTGGGGAGGTGAAGCTTTCTTT
CDR3: CASSVWGGEAFF

V: TRBV2
size: NA
J: TRBJ2-7
D: TRBD2
DNA: TGTGCCAGCAGGAGTGGGGGGGGAAAAGGCGAGCAGTACTTC
CDR3: CASRSGGGKGEQYF

V: TRBV25-1
size: NA
J: TRBJ2-1
D: NA
DNA: TGTGCCAGCAGTGTCCAACACTGGAGCTCCTACAATGAGCAGTTCTTC
CDR3: CASSVQHWSSYNEQFF

V: TRBV11-2
size: NA
J: TRBJ2-1
D: TRBD1
DNA: TGTGCCAGCAGCGACACCCTCGGGACAGGGGGCAATGAGCAGTTCTTC
CDR3: CASSDTLGTGGNEQFF

V: TRBV15
size: NA
J: TRBJ1-6
D: TRBD1
DNA: TGTGCCACCAGCGGGGGACAGCCTAATGGTTCACCCCTCCACTTT
CDR3: CATSGGQPNGSPLHF

V: TRBV2
size: NA
J: TRBJ1-5
D: TRBD1
DNA: TGTGCCAGCAACGTGGGACAGGGGAACAATCAGCCCCAGCATTTT
CDR3: CASNVGQGNNQPQHF

V: TRBV6-5
size: NA
J: TRBJ2-3
D: TRBD2
DNA: TGTGCCAGCAGTTACTTAAGCGGGGGGGGTACAGATACGCAGTATTTT
CDR3: CASSYLSGGGTDTQYF

V: TRBV4-1
size: NA
J: TRBJ2-5
D: TRBD2
DNA: TGCGCCAGCGCCCGGGTTAGCGGGGGGGTTTTCGAGACCCAGTACTTC
CDR3: CASARVSGGVFETQYF

V: TRBV19
size: once
J: TRBJ1-2
D: TRBD1
DNA: TGTGCCAGTAGTATAGACACAGGGGGCCGTGGCTACACCTTC
CDR3: CASSIDTGGRGYTF

V: TRBV2
size: NA
J: TRBJ2-7
D: NA
DNA: TGTGCCAGCAGGTATTTTAGCGCTCGGGGGTTCGGCGAGCAGTACTTC
CDR3: CASRYFSARGFGEQYF

V: TRBV9
size: NA
J: TRBJ2-2
D: NA
DNA: TGTGCCAGCAGCAGGGGCGGCACCGGGGAGCTGTTTTTT
CDR3: CASSRGGTGELFF

V: TRBV7-9
size: NA
J: TRBJ2-7
D: NA
DNA: TGTGCCAGCAGCTGGGGCAAAGTGGACGAGCAGTACTTC
CDR3: CASSWGKVDEQYF

V: TRBV18
size: NA
J: TRBJ1-1
D: NA
DNA: TGTGCCAGCTCACCATTCGTCGATCTAGGAGAAGCTTTCTTT
CDR3: CASSPFVDLGEAFF

V: TRBV10-1
size: NA
J: TRBJ2-1
D: NA
DNA: TGCGCCAGCAGTGAGGGAGGGTCAGCCTACACTGAGCAGTTCTTC
CDR3: CASSEGGSAYTEQFF

V: TRBV11-2
size: NA
J: TRBJ2-2
D: TRBD1
DNA: TGTGCCAGCAGCTTAGGAGGGACAGGGACGAACACCGGGGAGCTGTTTTTT
CDR3: CASSLGGTGTNTGELFF

V: TRBV7-9
size: NA
J: TRBJ1-4
D: TRBD1
DNA: TGTGCCAGCAGCTTAGGGGACAGGGGGACTAATGAAAAACTGTTTTTT
CDR3: CASSLGDRGTNEKLFF

V: TRBV9
size: NA
J: TRBJ1-2
D: TRBD1
DNA: TGTGCCAGCAGCGTAGGCCAGGGGGCTATCTATGGCTACACCTTC
CDR3: CASSVGQGAIYGYTF

V: TRBV10-1
size: NA
J: TRBJ1-6
D: TRBD1
DNA: TGCGCCAGCAGTGACTTGCGTGAGACAGGGGGATATAATTCACCCCTCCACTTT
CDR3: CASSDLRETGGYNSPLHF

V: TRBV15
size: NA
J: TRBJ2-2
D: NA
DNA: TGTGCCACCAGCAGAGCGGGGACTCCAAGTCGTCCCGGGGAGCTGTTTTTT
CDR3: CATSRAGTPSRPGELFF

V: TRBV27
size: NA
J: TRBJ2-5
D: NA
DNA: TGTGCCAGCAGTTTATCGGTTCGATATGGTGCAGGGAAAGAGACCCAGTACTTC
CDR3: CASSLSVRYGAGKETQYF

V: TRBV5-1
size: NA
J: TRBJ2-3
D: TRBD1
DNA: TGCGCCAGCAGCTACGGACAGGGGGGGACCGCAGATACGCAGTATTTT
CDR3: CASSYGQGGTADTQYF

V: TRBV10-1
size: NA
J: TRBJ2-2
D: TRBD1
DNA: TGCGCCAGTGGCCCCGGGACAGGCGTAAACACCGGGGAGCTGTTTTTT
CDR3: CASGPGTGVNTGELFF

V: TRBV5-8
size: once
J: TRBJ1-1
D: NA
DNA: TGTGCCAGCAGCTCCCCCCCGGGAAGAGGTGAAGCTTTCTTT
CDR3: CASSSPPGRGEAFF

V: TRBV6-5
size: NA
J: TRBJ1-3
D: NA
DNA: TGTGCCAGCAGATCGACTCACTCTGGAAACACCATATATTTT
CDR3: CASRSTHSGNTIYF

V: TRBV6-1
size: NA
J: TRBJ2-5
D: NA
DNA: TGTGCCAGCAGTGAAGCTGGGTATGGAGGGACCCAGTACTTC
CDR3: CASSEAGYGGTQYF

V: TRBV29-1
size: NA
J: TRBJ2-2
D: TRBD2
DNA: TGCAGCGTTGATGCGGGGGCCGGGGAGCTGTTTTTT
CDR3: CSVDAGAGELFF

V: TRBV19
size: NA
J: TRBJ1-1
D: NA
DNA: TGTGCCAGTAGTATAGAGGGGGGAGGCACTGAAGCTTTCTTT
CDR3: CASSIEGGGTEAFF

V: TRBV10-2
size: NA
J: TRBJ2-1
D: TRBD2
DNA: TGCGCCAGCAGAATAGCGGGGGAAGTACGGCAGTTCTTC
CDR3: CASRIAGEVRQFF

V: TRBV5-1
size: NA
J: TRBJ2-2
D: NA
DNA: TGCGCCAGCAGCCAGGGGATGGACACCGGGGAGCTGTTTTTT
CDR3: CASSQGMDTGELFF

V: TRBV6-1
size: NA
J: TRBJ1-6
D: NA
DNA: TGTGCCTCTACAGGGAGCTCCTATAATTCACCCCTCCACTTT
CDR3: CASTGSSYNSPLHF

V: TRBV6-1
size: once
J: TRBJ2-7
D: TRBD1
DNA: TGTGCCAGCAGTGAAGACAGGGGGCACTCCTACGAGCAGTACTTC
CDR3: CASSEDRGHSYEQYF

V: TRBV6-1
size: NA
J: TRBJ2-3
D: TRBD2
DNA: TGTGCCAGCAGTGCAATATATCAGCGGGGGACCACAGATACGCAGTATTTT
CDR3: CASSAIYQRGTTDTQYF

V: TRBV7-2
size: NA
J: TRBJ2-3
D: TRBD2
DNA: TGTGCCAGCAGCTTAAGGACTAGCGGGGCCACAGATACGCAGTATTTT
CDR3: CASSLRTSGATDTQYF

V: TRBV9
size: NA
J: TRBJ1-2
D: NA
DNA: TGTGCCAGCGGGCCGGGGGGAGGCTACACCTTC
CDR3: CASGPGGGYTF

V: TRBV6-5
size: NA
J: TRBJ1-6
D: NA
DNA: TGTGCCAGCAGCAAAACGAGCTCCTATAATTCACCCCTCCACTTT
CDR3: CASSKTSSYNSPLHF

V: TRBV5-1
size: NA
J: TRBJ1-1
D: NA
DNA: TGCGCCAGCAGTCTTTATAGCGGAACCGGGGTGAGCCGGTGGACGAACACTGAAGCTTTCTTT
CDR3: CASSLYSGTGVSRWTNTEAFF

V: TRBV11-1
size: NA
J: TRBJ1-5
D: TRBD1
DNA: TGTGCCAGCAGCTCGAAGGGACAGGGGAATCAGCCCCAGCATTTT
CDR3: CASSSKGQGNQPQHF

V: TRBV6-5
size: NA
J: TRBJ1-1
D: TRBD1
DNA: TGTGCCAGCAGTTACTCGGCGACAGGGTGGGCCACTGAAGCTTTCTTT
CDR3: CASSYSATGWATEAFF

V: TRBV2
size: NA
J: TRBJ1-1
D: NA
DNA: TGTGCCAGCAGTGAAGCTTCGCGGGGGGGGACTGAAGCTTTCTTT
CDR3: CASSEASRGGTEAFF

V: TRBV11-3
size: NA
J: TRBJ2-3
D: NA
DNA: TGTGCCAGCAGCTCTACTAGGGCAGATACGCAGTATTTT
CDR3: CASSSTRADTQYF

V: TRBV10-2
size: NA
J: TRBJ1-1
D: NA
DNA: TGCGCCAGCAGTGAGTCGGAGGGGTTGGACACTGAAGCTTTCTTT
CDR3: CASSESEGLDTEAFF

V: TRBV9
size: NA
J: TRBJ2-5
D: TRBD2
DNA: TGTGCCAGCAGCCCAGGGACTAGCGGGGGGACCCAAGAGACCCAGTACTTC
CDR3: CASSPGTSGGTQETQYF

V: TRBV27
size: NA
J: TRBJ1-4
D: TRBD1
DNA: TGTGCCAGCAGACCCCCCGGGACAGGGCGCCCTAATGAAAAACTGTTTTTT
CDR3: CASRPPGTGRPNEKLFF

V: TRBV2
size: NA
J: TRBJ2-7
D: NA
DNA: TGTGCCAGCAGCACAAGCCGGACAGTAGCCTACGAGCAGTACTTC
CDR3: CASSTSRTVAYEQYF

V: TRBV11-2
size: NA
J: TRBJ1-1
D: NA
DNA: TGTGCCAGCAGCCTCCGCTTGGACTTGAACACTGAAGCTTTCTTT
CDR3: CASSLRLDLNTEAFF

V: TRBV2
size: NA
J: TRBJ1-5
D: NA
DNA: TGTGCCAGCAGGGAAACGCCAGGGGTTCCACAGCCCCAGCATTTT
CDR3: CASRETPGVPQPQHF